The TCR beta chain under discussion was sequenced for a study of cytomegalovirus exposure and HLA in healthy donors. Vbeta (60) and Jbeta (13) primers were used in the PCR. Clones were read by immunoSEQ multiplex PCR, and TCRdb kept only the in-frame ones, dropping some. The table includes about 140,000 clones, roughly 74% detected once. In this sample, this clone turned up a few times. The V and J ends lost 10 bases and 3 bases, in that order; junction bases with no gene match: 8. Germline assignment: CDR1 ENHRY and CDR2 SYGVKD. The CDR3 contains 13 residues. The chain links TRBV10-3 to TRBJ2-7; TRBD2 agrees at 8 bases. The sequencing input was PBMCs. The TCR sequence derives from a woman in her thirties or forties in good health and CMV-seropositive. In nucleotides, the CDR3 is TGTGCCACCGGGGGGGCTAGCGGCTACGAGCAGTACTTC. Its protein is CATGGASGYEQYF.